The rows below give T cell receptor beta chains drawn from one sample of a study of shared clonotypes between healthy human individuals. The data were produced by immunoSEQ multiplex PCR, yet TCRdb's version contains in-frame clones alone and is incomplete. The repertoire holds approximately 2,300,000 clones, with roughly 92% as singletons. Input material: naive CD4+ T cells from PBMCs. All receptors derive from a man aged 18 to 30 in good health. Some clones in this sample may be carry-over from other donors' samples. The CDR3 runs from the conserved cysteine through the conserved F or W. A D gene is named only where the DNA matches it firmly. Where a row states a size, it is once, few, many or the class of an expanded clone; other rows omit it.

size: .; D: .; V: TRBV28; J: TRBJ2-3; CDR3: CASNPVGTPDSTDTQYF; DNA: TGTGCCAGCAATCCTGTGGGGACACCAGATAGCACAGATACGCAGTATTTT
size: once; D: .; V: TRBV19; J: TRBJ2-5; CDR3: CAIPRHSGDQETQYF; DNA: TGTGCCATTCCCCGCCATAGCGGAGACCAAGAGACCCAGTACTTC
size: .; D: TRBD1; V: TRBV19; J: TRBJ2-1; CDR3: CASSIQGKPYNEQFF; DNA: TGTGCCAGTAGCATACAGGGGAAACCCTACAATGAGCAGTTCTTC
size: .; D: .; V: TRBV6-6; J: TRBJ2-1; CDR3: CASRTPLARYNEQFF; DNA: TGTGCCAGCAGAACGCCCTTAGCGCGCTACAATGAGCAGTTCTTC
size: .; D: .; V: TRBV19; J: TRBJ2-5; CDR3: CASSIGIEETQYF; DNA: TGTGCCAGTAGTATCGGAATTGAGGAGACCCAGTACTTC
size: .; D: TRBD1; V: TRBV5-1; J: TRBJ2-5; CDR3: CASRPGTGGGQETQYF; DNA: TGCGCCAGCAGACCCGGGACAGGGGGTGGACAAGAGACCCAGTACTTC
size: .; D: .; V: TRBV11-2; J: TRBJ2-3; CDR3: CASSLASGTDTQYF; DNA: TGTGCCAGCAGCTTAGCGAGTGGCACAGATACGCAGTATTTT
size: .; D: .; V: TRBV7-2; J: TRBJ1-1; CDR3: CASSWGVTNTEAFF; DNA: TGTGCCAGCAGCTGGGGGGTGACGAACACTGAAGCTTTCTTT
size: .; D: TRBD2; V: TRBV7-2; J: TRBJ2-7; CDR3: CASSLGPAGVSYEQYF; DNA: TGTGCCAGCAGCTTAGGTCCGGCGGGAGTCTCCTACGAGCAGTACTTC
size: .; D: .; V: TRBV7-2; J: TRBJ2-7; CDR3: CASAVSRDKAYEQYF; DNA: TGTGCCAGCGCAGTCTCGAGGGACAAGGCCTACGAGCAGTACTTC
size: .; D: .; V: TRBV7-8; J: TRBJ2-7; CDR3: CASSLDRTPGAYEQYF; DNA: TGTGCCAGCAGCTTAGACCGGACCCCAGGCGCCTACGAGCAGTACTTC
size: .; D: .; V: TRBV9; J: TRBJ1-1; CDR3: CASSSRESTEAFF; DNA: TGTGCCAGCAGCTCCCGCGAGAGCACTGAAGCTTTCTTT
size: .; D: .; V: TRBV7-8; J: TRBJ2-4; CDR3: CASSRIAKNIQYF; DNA: TGTGCCAGCAGCCGGATAGCCAAAAACATTCAGTACTTC
size: .; D: TRBD2; V: TRBV7-9; J: TRBJ2-3; CDR3: CASSLGLADTDTQYF; DNA: TGTGCCAGCAGCTTAGGACTAGCGGACACAGATACGCAGTATTTT
size: .; D: TRBD1; V: TRBV6-5; J: TRBJ1-2; CDR3: CASSFQTGVGYTF; DNA: TGTGCCAGCAGTTTCCAGACAGGGGTTGGCTACACCTTC
size: .; D: .; V: TRBV6-1; J: TRBJ1-1; CDR3: CASSELGLGTEAFF; DNA: TGTGCCAGCAGTGAATTGGGTCTGGGGACTGAAGCTTTCTTT
size: .; D: TRBD2; V: TRBV28; J: TRBJ2-5; CDR3: CASISGTYKTQYF; DNA: TGTGCCAGCATTAGCGGGACATATAAGACCCAGTACTTC
size: .; D: .; V: TRBV7-9; J: TRBJ2-3; CDR3: CASSQTTVRDTQYF; DNA: TGTGCCAGCAGCCAAACTACAGTCCGAGATACGCAGTATTTT
size: .; D: .; V: TRBV29-1; J: TRBJ2-5; CDR3: CSVHSTEQETQYF; DNA: TGCAGCGTTCATTCTACCGAGCAAGAGACCCAGTACTTC
size: .; D: .; V: TRBV30; J: TRBJ2-6; CDR3: CAWRSAGSGANVLTF; DNA: TGTGCCTGGAGATCCGCCGGCTCTGGGGCCAACGTCCTGACTTTC
size: .; D: .; V: TRBV7-3; J: TRBJ1-3; CDR3: CASSQGRGNTIYF; DNA: TGTGCCAGCAGCCAGGGGAGGGGAAACACCATATATTTT
size: .; D: .; V: TRBV19; J: TRBJ1-2; CDR3: CASSRQISNYGYTF; DNA: TGTGCCAGTAGTCGACAGATTTCTAACTATGGCTACACCTTC
size: .; D: .; V: TRBV19; J: TRBJ1-3; CDR3: CSTKGPQSSGNTIYF; DNA: TGTTCTACTAAAGGGCCGCAAAGCTCTGGAAACACCATATATTTT
size: few; D: .; V: TRBV2; J: TRBJ2-1; CDR3: CASTYTGKQFF; DNA: TGTGCCAGCACGTATACAGGGAAGCAGTTCTTC
size: .; D: .; V: TRBV21-1; J: TRBJ2-1; CDR3: CASSKSLRLAGNEQFF; DNA: TGTGCCAGCAGCAAAAGTCTGAGACTAGCGGGTAATGAGCAGTTCTTC
size: .; D: .; V: TRBV28; J: TRBJ1-4; CDR3: CASSLGAKRTNEKLFF; DNA: TGTGCCAGCAGTTTAGGAGCCAAGAGAACTAATGAAAAACTGTTTTTT
size: .; D: .; V: TRBV25-1; J: TRBJ2-5; CDR3: CASSEGGTPGETQYF; DNA: TGTGCCAGCAGTGAAGGGGGGACCCCAGGCGAGACCCAGTACTTC
size: .; D: .; V: TRBV7-9; J: TRBJ1-6; CDR3: CASSLDTINNSPLHF; DNA: TGTGCCAGCAGCTTAGACACGATAAATAATTCACCCCTCCACTTT
size: .; D: TRBD2; V: TRBV6-5; J: TRBJ2-7; CDR3: CASSYLIAGSSYEQYF; DNA: TGTGCCAGCAGTTACTTGATAGCGGGGAGCTCCTACGAGCAGTACTTC
size: .; D: TRBD2; V: TRBV5-4; J: TRBJ2-1; CDR3: CASSDAGGGWNEQFF; DNA: TGTGCCAGCAGCGATGCGGGGGGGGGTTGGAATGAGCAGTTCTTC
size: .; D: TRBD1; V: TRBV7-9; J: TRBJ2-5; CDR3: CASSRDRAQETQYF; DNA: TGTGCCAGCAGCCGGGACAGGGCACAAGAGACCCAGTACTTC
size: .; D: TRBD1; V: TRBV7-8; J: TRBJ2-2; CDR3: CASSPRRDRGRTGELFF; DNA: TGTGCCAGCAGTCCAAGACGGGACAGGGGGCGAACCGGGGAGCTGTTTTTT
size: once; D: .; V: TRBV28; J: TRBJ2-7; CDR3: CASSPSSASYEQYF; DNA: TGTGCCAGCAGCCCCTCTAGCGCTTCCTACGAGCAGTACTTC
size: .; D: TRBD2; V: TRBV7-3; J: TRBJ2-1; CDR3: CASSLSSGTDEQFF; DNA: TGTGCCAGCAGCTTGTCTAGCGGGACAGATGAGCAGTTCTTC
size: .; D: .; V: TRBV5-1; J: TRBJ1-2; CDR3: CASSLGSQEGLVRRGYTF; DNA: TGCGCCAGCAGCTTGGGATCCCAGGAGGGTCTGGTCCGTCGGGGCTACACCTTC
size: .; D: .; V: TRBV7-3; J: TRBJ2-2; CDR3: CASSLSRSTGELFF; DNA: TGTGCCAGCAGCTTATCTAGGTCTACCGGGGAGCTGTTTTTT
size: .; D: TRBD1; V: TRBV9; J: TRBJ1-1; CDR3: CASSVDRGEAFF; DNA: TGTGCCAGCAGCGTAGACAGGGGTGAAGCTTTCTTT
size: .; D: .; V: TRBV5-1; J: TRBJ2-7; CDR3: CASSPGQPGGYEQYF; DNA: TGCGCCAGCAGCCCGGGACAGCCGGGGGGCTACGAGCAGTACTTC